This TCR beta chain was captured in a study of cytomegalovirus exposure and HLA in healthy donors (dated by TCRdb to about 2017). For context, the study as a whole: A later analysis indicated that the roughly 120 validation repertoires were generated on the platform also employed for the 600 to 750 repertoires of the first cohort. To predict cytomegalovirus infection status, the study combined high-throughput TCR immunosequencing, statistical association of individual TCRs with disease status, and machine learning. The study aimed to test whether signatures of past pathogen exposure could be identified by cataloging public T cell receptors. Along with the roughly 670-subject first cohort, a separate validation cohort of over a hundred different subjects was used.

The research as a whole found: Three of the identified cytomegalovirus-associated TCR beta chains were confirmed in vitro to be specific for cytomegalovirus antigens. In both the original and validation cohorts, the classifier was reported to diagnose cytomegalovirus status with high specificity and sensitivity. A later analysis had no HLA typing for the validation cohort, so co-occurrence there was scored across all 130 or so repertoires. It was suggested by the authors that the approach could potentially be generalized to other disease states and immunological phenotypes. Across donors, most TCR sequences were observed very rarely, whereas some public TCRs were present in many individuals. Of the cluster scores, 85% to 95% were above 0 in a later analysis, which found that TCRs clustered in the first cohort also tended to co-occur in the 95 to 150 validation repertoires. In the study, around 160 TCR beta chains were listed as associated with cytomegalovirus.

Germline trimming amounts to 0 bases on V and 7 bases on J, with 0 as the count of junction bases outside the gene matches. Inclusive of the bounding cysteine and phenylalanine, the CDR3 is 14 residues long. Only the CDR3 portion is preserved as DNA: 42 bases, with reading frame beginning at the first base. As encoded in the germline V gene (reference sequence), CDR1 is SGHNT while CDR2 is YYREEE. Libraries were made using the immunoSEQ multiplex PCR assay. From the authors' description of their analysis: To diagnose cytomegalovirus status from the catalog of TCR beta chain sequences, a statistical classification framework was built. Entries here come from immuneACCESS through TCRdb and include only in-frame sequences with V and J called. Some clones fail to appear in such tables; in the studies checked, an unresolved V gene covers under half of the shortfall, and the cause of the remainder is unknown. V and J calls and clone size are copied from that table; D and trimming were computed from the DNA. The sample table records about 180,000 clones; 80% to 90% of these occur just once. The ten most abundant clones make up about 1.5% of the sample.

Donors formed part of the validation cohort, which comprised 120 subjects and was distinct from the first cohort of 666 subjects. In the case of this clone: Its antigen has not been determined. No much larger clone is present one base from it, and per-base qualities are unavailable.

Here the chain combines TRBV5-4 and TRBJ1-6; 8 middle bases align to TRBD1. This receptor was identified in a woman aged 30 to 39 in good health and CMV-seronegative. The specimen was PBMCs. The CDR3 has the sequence CASSLDRGNSPLHF. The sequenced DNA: TGTGCCAGCAGCTTGGACAGGGGGAATTCACCCCTCCACTTT.